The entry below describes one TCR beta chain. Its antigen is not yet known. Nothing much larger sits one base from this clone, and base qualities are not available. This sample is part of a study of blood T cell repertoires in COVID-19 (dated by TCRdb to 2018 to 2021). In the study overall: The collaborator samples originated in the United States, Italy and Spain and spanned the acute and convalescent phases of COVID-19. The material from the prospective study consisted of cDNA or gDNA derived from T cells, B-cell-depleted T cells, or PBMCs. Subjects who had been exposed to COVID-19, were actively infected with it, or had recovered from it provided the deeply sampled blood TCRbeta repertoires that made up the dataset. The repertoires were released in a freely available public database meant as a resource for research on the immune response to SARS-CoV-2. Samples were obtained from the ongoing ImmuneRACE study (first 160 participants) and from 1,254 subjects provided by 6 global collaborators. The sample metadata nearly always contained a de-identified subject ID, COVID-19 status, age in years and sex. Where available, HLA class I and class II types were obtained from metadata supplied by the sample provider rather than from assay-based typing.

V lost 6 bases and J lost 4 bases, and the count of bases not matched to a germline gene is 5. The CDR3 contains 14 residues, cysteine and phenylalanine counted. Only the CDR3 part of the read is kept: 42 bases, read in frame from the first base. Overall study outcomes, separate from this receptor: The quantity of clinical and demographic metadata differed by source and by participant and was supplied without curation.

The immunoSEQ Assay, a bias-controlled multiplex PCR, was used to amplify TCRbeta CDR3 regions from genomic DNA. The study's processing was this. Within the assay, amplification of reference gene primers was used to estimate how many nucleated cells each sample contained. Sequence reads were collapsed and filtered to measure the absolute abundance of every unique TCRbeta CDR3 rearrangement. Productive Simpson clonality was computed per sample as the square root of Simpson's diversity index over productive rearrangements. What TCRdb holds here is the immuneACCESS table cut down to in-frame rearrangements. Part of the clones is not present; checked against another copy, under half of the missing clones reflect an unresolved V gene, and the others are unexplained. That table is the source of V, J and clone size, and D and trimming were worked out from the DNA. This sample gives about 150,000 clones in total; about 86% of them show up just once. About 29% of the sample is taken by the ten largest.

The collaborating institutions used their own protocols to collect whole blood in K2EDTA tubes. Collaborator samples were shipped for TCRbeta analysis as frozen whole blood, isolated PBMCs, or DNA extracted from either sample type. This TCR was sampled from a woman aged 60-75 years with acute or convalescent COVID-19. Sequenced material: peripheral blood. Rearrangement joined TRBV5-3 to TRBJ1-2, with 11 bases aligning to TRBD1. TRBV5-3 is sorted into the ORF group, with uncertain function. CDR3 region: CARIGQGAGYGYTF. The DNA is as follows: TGTGCCAGAATAGGACAGGGGGCGGGCTATGGCTACACCTTC.